This T cell receptor beta chain was profiled in a study of blood T cell repertoires in COVID-19. The overall study: COVID-19 samples collected from the United States, Italy and Spain covered acute and convalescent phases.

Per the original methods: Reference gene primer amplification gave nucleated cell count estimates. TCRdb's table, derived via immunoSEQ multiplex PCR, lists solely in-frame clones and lacks some. The V and J calls and the clone size are those of that table, but D and trimming were determined from the DNA. The table lists approximately 280,000 clones, approximately 85% of them singletons. The V end lost 4 bases, the J end lost 5 bases, and 15 bases lay between the germline ends. CDR3 length: 15 amino acids. Germline CDR1 is LNHDA and CDR2 is SQIVND (reference sequence). This chain connects TRBV19 to TRBJ2-1; perhaps TRBD2 as D (6 bases). This sequence originates from a man aged 50 to 59 with active or convalescent COVID-19. The sequenced material came from peripheral blood. In DNA, the CDR3 is TGTGCCAGTAGTAGGGGGGTGGGACCTCACAATGAGCAGTTCTTC. Translation gives CASSRGVGPHNEQFF. Together with reference TRBV19 and TRBJ2-1, the CDR3 gives the full variable domain: DGGITQSPKYLFRKEGQNVTLSCEQNLNHDAMYWYRQDPGQGLRLIYYSQIVNDFQKGDIAEGYSVSREKKESFPLTVTSAQKNPTAFYLCASSRGVGPHNEQFFGPGTRLTVL.